This T cell receptor (beta chain) was identified in a study of cytomegalovirus exposure and HLA in healthy donors (TCRdb year 2017). Study-level background: An earlier analysis of 587 of the donors reported approximately 300 Gb of sequence data and 117 million unique TCR beta sequences obtained from some 200 million T cells. Approximately 300 gigabases of sequencing data and tens of millions of unique TCR sequences made up an early release that covered over 550 HLA-typed donors. Among the approximately 400 genotyped donors, around 81% belonged to the genetic ancestry cluster associated with self-reported Caucasian donors. The aim of the study was to test whether cataloging public T cell receptors could identify signatures of past pathogen exposure. The study profiled the T cell repertoires of fewer than 850 subjects by immunosequencing and related them to cytomegalovirus serostatus. In addition to the first cohort of approximately 650 subjects, a separate validation cohort of over 90 different subjects was used. The study combined high-throughput TCR immunosequencing, statistical association of individual TCRs with disease status, and machine learning to predict cytomegalovirus infection status. A later analysis re-analyzed previously published TCR beta repertoires from 666 donors and added high-resolution HLA genotyping to study TCR occurrence patterns. Rather than drawing on any new phenotypic data, the later analysis identified candidate immune exposures from TCR beta sequences and the way those sequences occurred across donors. An earlier analysis of some 500 of the donors applied high-throughput TCR beta sequencing to assess whether each TCR beta V gene segment acted as functional or pseudogenic. Alongside the repertoire data, information on donor age, sex, ethnicity and CMV serostatus was compiled. Genome-wide SNP genotypes for about 65% of the roughly 700 donors were used in a later genetic analysis, which treated that subset as a discovery cohort. All discovery cohort repertoires had been generated on a single sequencing platform. HLA typing covered class I and class II loci at four-digit resolution. Typing coverage varied by locus: roughly 629-640 donors for A, B, C, DRB1 and DQB1; roughly 560 for DQA1; more than 600 for DPA1; around 490 for DPB1. Because of strong linkage in the cohort, roughly five DR-DQ haplotypes were treated as single units for association and clustering. On average, about 200,000 unique TCR beta nucleotide sequences were sequenced per donor among about 400 genotyped donors of the cohort, with about 17% of those sequences being non-productive. What the study reported, not specific to this receptor: In a later analysis, around 17,000 TCR beta sequences were associated with specific HLA alleles at a false discovery rate of 0.05. Some IMGT-functional V segments, including TRBV6-2 and TRBV6-3, could not be distinguished by the 87-base-pair reads and were therefore excluded. Correlated functional status among segregating V segments might be attributable to linkage disequilibrium, but an unknown experimental factor could not be ruled out. In both the original and validation cohorts, the classifier was reported to diagnose cytomegalovirus status with high specificity and sensitivity. Strong co-occurrence of HLA alleles, especially DR and DQ, made assigning TCR associations to individual alleles difficult. A later analysis found that most CMV-associated TCR beta chains appeared HLA-restricted, with HLA associations seemingly driven largely by CMV exposure. About 17 rarely observed V segments, including chromosome 9 orphons, were excluded from the earlier analysis of a few hundred of the donors because counts were too low. In this cohort, only TCR beta chains were sequenced, and detectable features were limited by the absence of alpha or paired-chain data. A further reported finding was that TCR beta sequences accurately predicted the HLA-A and HLA-B alleles for most subjects in the first cohort. The only immune exposure information available for the cohort was CMV serostatus. Broadly in line with IMGT annotations, most TCR beta V segments showed up in productive rearrangements about 87% or about 30% of the time in an earlier analysis of some 590 of the donors. A later analysis found that HLA-associated TCR beta chains were more clonally expanded and had lower generation probabilities than equally common non-associated chains. Most TCR sequences were observed very rarely across donors, whereas some public TCRs were present in many individuals. According to a later analysis, parvovirus B19, influenza, CMV and Epstein-Barr virus appeared linked to several top co-occurrence clusters. A few of the identified cytomegalovirus-associated TCR beta chains were confirmed in vitro to be specific for cytomegalovirus antigens. Compared with the approximately 710-donor mean, donors in an Asian-associated ancestry cluster had fewer N-insertions in productive TCRs, according to a later genetic analysis. The presence/absence analyses assumed that sequencing depth was roughly uniform across donors, and that assumption may not be true. According to a later analysis, TCR association rates differed among HLA loci, with DRB1 alleles showing the most associated TCRs and HLA-C alleles showing the fewest. The authors suggested that the approach could potentially be generalized to other disease states and immunological phenotypes. HLA typing was unavailable for some donors at each locus, so association tests used only the typed subset. V-gene and J-gene trimming of TCR beta chains was associated with a missense DCLRE1C variant in a later genetic analysis, and the association was replicated in an independent cohort. A cluster of highly shared sequence variants was judged likely to be a technical artifact of the sequencing pipeline. A total of 150 to 200 TCR beta chains were listed by the study as associated with cytomegalovirus.

Notes on this clone: Its antigen is unknown. No quality values exist for individual bases; no much larger clone is one base distant.

V lost 5 bases and J lost 13 bases; the stretch between them is 23 bases long. CDR1 and CDR2 are read off the germline V gene (reference sequence) as LNHDA and SQIVND. From the cysteine through the phenylalanine, the CDR3 covers 15 amino acids. Solely the CDR3 DNA is kept, with 45 bases framed from the first base. In total, approximately 700 healthy bone marrow donors made up the cohort. Cohort members were all nominally healthy when sampled, although unrecorded immune exposures were likely present. The donor was CMV seronegative and was included in the group of around 320 seronegative cohort members. Each donor provided a peripheral blood sample, and peripheral blood mononuclear cells were used for TCR beta sequencing. Genomic DNA extraction from the blood cell samples was performed with the Qiagen DNeasy Blood Extraction Kit. The library was produced with the immunoSEQ multiplex PCR assay. A mixture of 60 forward primers for TCR Vbeta segments and 13 reverse primers for TCR Jbeta segments was used in the multiplex PCR. The CDR3 region of rearranged TCR beta genes was amplified from genomic DNA with a multiplex PCR assay. On the Illumina HiSeq System, the amplified TCR beta libraries were sequenced as 87-base-pair reads. As for the original processing: A later analysis tallied roughly 80 million unique TCR beta chains across the 640 or so repertoires, and roughly 11 million of those chains were shared by two or more donors. To remove PCR and sequencing errors, raw reads were error-corrected and collapsed into unique sequences using a nearest-neighbor algorithm that merged closely related sequences. Alignment of CDR3 sequences to IMGT reference sequences was used to assign V, D and J gene segments. For a sequence to be retained, at least a six-nucleotide match to both a V gene segment and a J gene segment was required. A rearrangement counted as productive if the CDR3 had no stop codons and remained in frame with V and J, and every other rearrangement counted as non-productive. CDR3 was defined according to IMGT convention as the region running from the second conserved V-encoded cysteine to the conserved J-encoded phenylalanine. In an earlier analysis of approximately 500 of the donors, sequences lacking an unambiguous match to a single V gene segment were excluded. In an earlier analysis of 587 of the donors, a V segment was called functional when productive rearrangements were above 56.7%, and segregating when the standard deviation between donors exceeded 5%. A statistical classification framework was developed to diagnose cytomegalovirus status using the catalog of TCR beta chain sequences. V and J gene assignment, in a later analysis, came from comparing TCR nucleotide sequences with IMGT/GENE-DB human TR gene sequences. Using the TCRdist pipeline, a later analysis assigned CDR3 sequences along with most-parsimonious VDJ recombination scenarios. In a later analysis, each TCR beta chain was defined by its CDR3 amino acid sequence together with its V-gene family, and reads lacking a unique V-gene family were excluded. In a later analysis, 500 to 700 highly shared, low-generation-probability nucleotide sequences were removed to address suspected cross-contamination and a sequencing artifact. For each public chain, a later analysis derived a clonal expansion index from normalized ranks of inferred template counts within each repertoire. A later analysis computed generation probabilities with a VDJ recombination model fitted to out-of-frame rearrangements, and checked the results against IGoR. In a later analysis, hypergeometric tests were used to score TCR-TCR, TCR-HLA and TCR-CMV co-occurrence, with a repertoire-size bias correction applied to TCR pairs. A later analysis estimated false discovery rates by permuting HLA or CMV assignments 20 times. In a later analysis, co-occurring TCRs were grouped using DBSCAN, and TCRdist sequence similarity was added for clustering within HLA-allele-positive subsets. Repertoires with fewer than 30,000 or more than 120,000 public chains were left out of co-occurrence clustering, as were about 5 repertoires with anomalous nucleotide sharing. TCRdb carries this immuneACCESS record with in-frame sequences only. Its versions omit some clonotypes, under half of them owing to an unresolved V gene in the studies checked, with the rest unexplained. V, J and clone size reflect that table, while D and trimming were determined from the DNA. The sample table records 95,000 to 150,000 clones; approximately 80% of these occur just once. The biggest ten clones account for about 1.8% of the sample.

The TCR sequence derives from a man aged 18-30 years in good health and CMV-seronegative. Material for sequencing was PBMCs. The rearrangement joined TRBV19 to TRBJ1-4, with TRBD1 perhaps the D gene, on 5 matching bases. The CDR3 region has the sequence CASSPRGAGDRRLFF. Here is the DNA: TGTGCCAGTAGTCCAAGAGGGGCGGGAGACCGACGACTGTTTTTT.